This T cell receptor (beta chain) was observed in a study of shared clonotypes between healthy human individuals (dated by TCRdb to the early 2020s). For context, the study as a whole: The cohort comprised two women and a few men aged 18 to 49 years. For each donor, CD4 naive and CD4 memory were each given three plates, CD8 naive was given two plates, and CD8 memory was given one plate. Blood TCR repertoires of a handful of healthy adults were deeply sequenced to estimate repertoire size and the extent of clonotype sharing between individuals. To increase sequencing depth and limit assay-specific biases, different laboratories used diverse techniques to prepare libraries and sequence TCR repertoires. Per donor, leukapheresis produced somewhere between about 0.94 and 8.9 billion PBMCs. Overall results and qualifications from the work: Sharing across a few donors was observed for roughly 5.4% of naive CD4, over 3% of naive CD8, roughly 2.4% of memory CD4, and around 0.4% of memory CD8 clonotypes. Because the study included only a small number of donors, the genetic and exposure-history diversity represented was limited. Incomplete sequencing was indicated by rarefaction of sorted-subset datasets, despite the large sequencing depth. Higher generation probabilities were observed for clonotypes shared by all four sorted-subset donors than for non-shared clonotypes. Pairwise subsampling indicated that sequencing depth was expected to affect the degree of clonotype sharing among donors. Only blood was sampled, and tissue TCR repertoires likely differ from those in blood. Larger estimated clonotype richness was generally found for naive subsets than for memory subsets.

Using the deep immunoSEQ assay, TCR CDR3 regions were amplified from genomic DNA by multiplex PCR. Extracted genomic DNA from each cell subset was spread evenly across all wells of several immunoSEQ 96-well plates, with each plate serving as a replicate. Each replicate PCR for sorted subsets received approximately 220 ng genomic DNA, equal to roughly 29,000 T cell genomes. Purified libraries were measured with a Qubit 3.0 fluorometer, size-checked on a Bioanalyzer 2100, and measured again with the KAPA Library Quantification kit. A separate single-read 150-cycle Illumina NextSeq 550 flow cell was used to sequence each immunoSEQ 96-well plate. The study's own analysis went as follows. The immunoSEQ output contained only junctional sequences without quality scores, so filtering could not match that applied to full-length reads. Sequences were annotated with PyIR, a Python wrapper for IgBLAST v1.9, and V/J genes and CDR3 were assigned using IMGT germline references. Reads with weak V/J assignments (E-value above 1e-6), missing CDR3, stop codons, out-of-frame junctions, or ambiguous translated residues were removed. V3J clonotypes were defined as sequences sharing the same inferred V gene, J gene, and CDR3 amino acid sequence. Percentage overlap between repertoires was computed as shared unique clonotypes divided by the size of the smaller repertoire. Richness of each repertoire was evaluated using RTK rarefaction, the Chao1 estimator, and Recon v2.1 estimates of unobserved clonotypes. Generation probabilities for all TCRbeta clonotypes obtained by the gDNA method from a few donors were computed using OLGA. The table comes from immuneACCESS by way of TCRdb, which keeps in-frame sequences with V and J called. Part of the clones is missing from these tables; in studies checked, under half for an unresolved V gene and the rest for unknown reasons. V and J calls and clone size are given by that table; D and trimming were obtained from the DNA. Counted in this sample were around 550,000 clones; around 96% of them appeared once. Clones ranked in the top ten supply about 0.11% of the sample.

CD8 naive samples were obtained by positive selection for CCR7 among CD45RO-negative cells, yielding a CD45RA+CCR7+ population from which TemRA cells were excluded. The donors were healthy, HIV-negative adults who had no recently reported acute infections or vaccinations. Only Caucasian adults living in Nashville, Tennessee, USA were represented among the donors. Blood was collected by leukapheresis, and PBMCs were isolated by Ficoll-Histopaque density gradient centrifugation and then cryopreserved in liquid nitrogen vapor phase. Analytical flow cytometry was used to check the purity and quantity of every magnetically sorted T cell population. Each sorted fraction had its genomic DNA isolated and then quantified by UV absorbance on a Nanodrop 2000c. There are 15 amino acids in the CDR3, from cysteine to phenylalanine inclusive. Only the CDR3 part of the read is kept: 45 bases, read in frame from the first base. The germline V gene specifies MGHRA as CDR1 and YSYEKL as CDR2. V lost 1 base and J lost 5 bases, and the count of bases not matched to a germline gene is 3.

For this clone: This receptor's antigen is unknown. Base quality data are lacking; no much larger clone is found one base away.

The chain joins TRBV4-1 to TRBJ2-3; the central 10 bases match TRBD2. The source of this sequence is a woman aged 30 to 39 in good health. Sequencing was performed on naive CD8+ T cells sorted from blood. Reading the label with the study, this specimen's cell subset or site is: CD45RA+CCR7+. The CDR3 region has the sequence CASSQASGRLDTQYF. The base sequence is TGCGCCAGCAGCCAAGCTAGCGGGAGACTAGATACGCAGTATTTT.